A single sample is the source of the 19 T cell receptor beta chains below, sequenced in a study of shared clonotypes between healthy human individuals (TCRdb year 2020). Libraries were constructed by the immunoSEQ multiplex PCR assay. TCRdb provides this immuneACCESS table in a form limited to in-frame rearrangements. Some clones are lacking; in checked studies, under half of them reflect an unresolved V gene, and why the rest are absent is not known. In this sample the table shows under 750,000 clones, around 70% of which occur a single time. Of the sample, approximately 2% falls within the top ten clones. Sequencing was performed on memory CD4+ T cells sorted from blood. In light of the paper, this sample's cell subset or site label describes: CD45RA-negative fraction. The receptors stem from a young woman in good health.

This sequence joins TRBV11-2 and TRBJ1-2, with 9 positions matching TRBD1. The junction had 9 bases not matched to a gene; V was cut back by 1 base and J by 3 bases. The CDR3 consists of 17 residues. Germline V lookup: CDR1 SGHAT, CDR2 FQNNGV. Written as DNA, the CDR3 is TGTGCCAGCAGCTTAGGGACAGGGGCCGGCTCCTACTATGGCTACACCTTC. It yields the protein CASSLGTGAGSYYGYTF. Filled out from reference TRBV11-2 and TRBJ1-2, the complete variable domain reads EAGVAQSPRYKIIEKRQSVAFWCNPISGHATLYWYQQILGQGPKLLIQFQNNGVVDDSQLPKDRFSAERLKGVDSTLKIQPAKLEDSAVYLCASSLGTGAGSYYGYTFGSGTRLTVV.

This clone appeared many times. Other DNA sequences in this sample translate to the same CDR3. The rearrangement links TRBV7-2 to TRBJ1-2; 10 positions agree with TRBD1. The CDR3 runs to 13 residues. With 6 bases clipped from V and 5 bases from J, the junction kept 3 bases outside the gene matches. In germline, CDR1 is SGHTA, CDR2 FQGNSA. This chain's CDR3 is CASSLGQGYGYTF. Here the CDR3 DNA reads TGTGCCAGCAGTCTGGGACAGGGGTATGGCTACACCTTC.

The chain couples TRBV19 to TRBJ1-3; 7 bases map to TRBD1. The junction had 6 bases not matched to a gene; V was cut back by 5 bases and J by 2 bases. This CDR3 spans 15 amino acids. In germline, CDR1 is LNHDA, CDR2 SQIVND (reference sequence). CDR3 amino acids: CASSVPGTAGNTIYF. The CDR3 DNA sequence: TGTGCCAGTAGTGTGCCCGGGACAGCTGGAAACACCATATATTTT.

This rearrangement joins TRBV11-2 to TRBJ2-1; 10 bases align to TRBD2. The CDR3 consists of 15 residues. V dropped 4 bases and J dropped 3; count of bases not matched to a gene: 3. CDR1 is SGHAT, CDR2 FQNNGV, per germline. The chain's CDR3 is CASSSGTSVYNEQFF. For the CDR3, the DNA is TGTGCCAGCAGCTCCGGGACTAGCGTCTACAATGAGCAGTTCTTC.

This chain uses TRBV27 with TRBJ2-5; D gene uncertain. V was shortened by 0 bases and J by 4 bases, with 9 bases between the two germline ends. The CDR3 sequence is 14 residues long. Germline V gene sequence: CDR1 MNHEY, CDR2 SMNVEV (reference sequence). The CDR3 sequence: CASSLSNPRETQYF. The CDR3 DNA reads TGTGCCAGCAGTTTATCGAACCCGCGAGAGACCCAGTACTTC.

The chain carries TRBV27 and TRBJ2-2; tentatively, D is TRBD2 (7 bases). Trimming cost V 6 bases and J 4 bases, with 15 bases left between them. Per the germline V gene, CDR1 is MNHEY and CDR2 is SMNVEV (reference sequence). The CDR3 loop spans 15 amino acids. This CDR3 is CASRGNREGTGELFF. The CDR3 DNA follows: TGTGCCAGCAGGGGAAACAGGGAGGGCACCGGGGAGCTGTTTTTT.

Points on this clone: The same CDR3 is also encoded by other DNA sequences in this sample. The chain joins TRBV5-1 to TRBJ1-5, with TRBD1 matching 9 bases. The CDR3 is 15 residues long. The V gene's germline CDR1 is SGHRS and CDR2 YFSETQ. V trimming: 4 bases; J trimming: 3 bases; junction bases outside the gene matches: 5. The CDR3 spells CASSPGDRDNQPQHF. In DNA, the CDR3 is TGCGCCAGCAGCCCCGGGGACAGGGACAATCAGCCCCAGCATTTT.

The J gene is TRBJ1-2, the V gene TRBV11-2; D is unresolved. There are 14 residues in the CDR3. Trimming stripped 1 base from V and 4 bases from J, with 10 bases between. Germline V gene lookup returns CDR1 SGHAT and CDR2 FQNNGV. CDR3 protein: CASSLVWVPYGYTF. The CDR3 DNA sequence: TGTGCCAGCAGCTTAGTTTGGGTTCCCTATGGCTACACCTTC.

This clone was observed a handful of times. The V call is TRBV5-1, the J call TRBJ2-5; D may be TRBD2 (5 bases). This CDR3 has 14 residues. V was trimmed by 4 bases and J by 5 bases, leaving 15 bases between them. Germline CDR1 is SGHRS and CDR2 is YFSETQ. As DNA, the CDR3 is TGCGCCAGCAGCGTAAAGAGGGCAAGGGAGACCCAGTACTTC. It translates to CASSVKRARETQYF.

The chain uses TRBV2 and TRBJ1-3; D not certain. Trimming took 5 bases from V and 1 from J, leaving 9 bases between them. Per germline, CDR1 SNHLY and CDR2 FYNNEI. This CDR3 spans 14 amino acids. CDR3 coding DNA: TGTGCCAGCAGTCCTAATGGTTCTGGAAACACCATATATTTT. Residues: CASSPNGSGNTIYF.

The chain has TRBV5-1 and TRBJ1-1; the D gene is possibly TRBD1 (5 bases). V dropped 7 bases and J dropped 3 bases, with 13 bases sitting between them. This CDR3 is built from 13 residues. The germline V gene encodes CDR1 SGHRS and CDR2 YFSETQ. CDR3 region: CASRAWGDTEAFF. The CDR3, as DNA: TGCGCCAGCCGGGCCTGGGGCGACACTGAAGCTTTCTTT.

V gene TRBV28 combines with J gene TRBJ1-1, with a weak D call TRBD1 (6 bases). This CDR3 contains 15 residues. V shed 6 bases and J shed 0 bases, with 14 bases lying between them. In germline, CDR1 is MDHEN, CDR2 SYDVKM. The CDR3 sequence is CASRPTTGLNTEAFF. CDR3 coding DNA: TGTGCCAGCAGGCCGACGACAGGACTGAACACTGAAGCTTTCTTT.

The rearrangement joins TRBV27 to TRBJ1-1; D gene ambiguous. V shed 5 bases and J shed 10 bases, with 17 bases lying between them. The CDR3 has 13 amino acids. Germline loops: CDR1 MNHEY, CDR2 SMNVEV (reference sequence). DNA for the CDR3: TGTGCCAGCAGTAGAGACACCCCAAACGGAGCTTTCTTT. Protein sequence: CASSRDTPNGAFF.

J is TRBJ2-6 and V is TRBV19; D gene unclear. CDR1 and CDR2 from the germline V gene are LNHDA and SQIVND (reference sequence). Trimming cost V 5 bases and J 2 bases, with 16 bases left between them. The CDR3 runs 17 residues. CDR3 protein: CASSYSGASTGANVLTF. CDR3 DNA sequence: TGTGCCAGTAGTTATAGTGGAGCAAGCACTGGGGCCAACGTCCTGACTTTC.

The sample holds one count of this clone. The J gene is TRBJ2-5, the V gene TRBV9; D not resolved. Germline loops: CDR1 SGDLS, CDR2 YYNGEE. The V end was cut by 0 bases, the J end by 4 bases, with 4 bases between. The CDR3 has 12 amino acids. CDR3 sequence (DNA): TGTGCCAGCAGCGTAGAGGGAGAGACCCAGTACTTC. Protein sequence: CASSVEGETQYF.

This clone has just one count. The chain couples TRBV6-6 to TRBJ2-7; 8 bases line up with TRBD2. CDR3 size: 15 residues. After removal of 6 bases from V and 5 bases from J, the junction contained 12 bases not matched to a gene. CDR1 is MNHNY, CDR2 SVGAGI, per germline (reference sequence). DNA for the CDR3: TGTGCCAGCAGCCTAAAAGGCGGGAGGCTCGACGAGCAGTACTTC. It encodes CASSLKGGRLDEQYF.

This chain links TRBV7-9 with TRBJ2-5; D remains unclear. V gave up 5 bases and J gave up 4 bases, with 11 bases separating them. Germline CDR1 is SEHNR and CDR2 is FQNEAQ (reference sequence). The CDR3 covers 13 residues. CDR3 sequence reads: CASSQEFPETQYF. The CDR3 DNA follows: TGTGCCAGCAGCCAAGAATTTCCAGAGACCCAGTACTTC.

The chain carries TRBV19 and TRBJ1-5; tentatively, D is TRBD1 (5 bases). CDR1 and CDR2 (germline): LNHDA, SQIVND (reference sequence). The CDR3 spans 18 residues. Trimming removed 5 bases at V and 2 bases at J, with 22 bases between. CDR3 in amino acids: CASSEPGPTVYGNQPQHF. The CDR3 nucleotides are TGTGCCAGTAGTGAACCGGGACCCACAGTATACGGCAATCAGCCCCAGCATTTT.

CDR3 DNA sequence: TGCGCCAGCAGCCGGGGACTAGCGGGAGTTGAGTACAATGAGCAGTTCTTC. Amino acid sequence: CASSRGLAGVEYNEQFF. The rearrangement uses TRBV4-1 and TRBJ2-1; 14 positions agree with TRBD2. V lost 4 bases, J lost 4 bases, and 6 bases stayed unmatched. Looked up from germline, CDR1 is MGHRA and CDR2 is YSYEKL. The CDR3 length is 17 residues.